The 21 T cell receptor beta chains reported below all come from one sample, sequenced in a study of blood T cells in healthy people across ages. Through a sample-barcoded 5' primer and a J-beta primer mix, a second PCR was run for 7 to 11 cycles. TCRdb itself ran the 5' RACE reads through MiXCR, one entry per CDR3 protein. The sample holds some 890,000 distinct CDR3 sequences, 25% to 30% seen once. Separately, the same data were catalogued under a study of T cells of mothers and their children.

Specimen: blood. The receptors were gathered from a woman in her 40s in good health.

This clonotype was found many times. This chain uses TRBV7-2 with TRBJ2-3; D not certain. V was trimmed by 6 bases and J by 0 bases, leaving 4 bases between them. The CDR3 length is 12 residues. Germline V gene lookup returns CDR1 SGHTA and CDR2 FQGNSA. CDR3 loop: CASRLSTDTQYF. Written as DNA, the CDR3 is TGTGCCAGCAGACTTAGCACAGATACGCAGTATTTT.

Comments on this clonotype: Because the CDR3 is missing its conserved closing phenylalanine or tryptophan, this is likely a read error. The chain has TRBV2 and TRBJ2-5, with D maybe TRBD2 (5 bases). CDR3 length: 11 residues. Germline V lookup: CDR1 SNHLY, CDR2 FYNNEI. The CDR3 reads CASSDWETQYL. The CDR3 DNA is TGTGCCAGCAGTGATTGGGAGACTCAGTACTTA.

Notes on this clonotype: The junction differs from germline at one of its ends, possibly a read error. The chain carries TRBV7-3 and TRBJ2-5; the D is unclear. Germline V gene data show CDR1 as SGHTA and CDR2 as FQGTGA. The CDR3 extends over 14 amino acids. This chain's CDR3 is CAGSAGPPQETQYF. The CDR3 nucleotides read TGTGCCGGCAGCGCCGGGCCTCCCCAAGAGACCCAGTACTTC.

In this sample, this clonotype turned up many times. The J gene is TRBJ2-7, the V gene TRBV28, with TRBD2 as a possible D gene (5 bases). This CDR3 contains 11 residues. V gave up 3 bases and J gave up 5 bases, with 5 bases separating them. Germline V gene sequence: CDR1 MDHEN, CDR2 SYDVKM. The chain's CDR3 is CASSLRDEQYF. The CDR3 DNA sequence: TGTGCCAGCAGTTTGAGGGACGAGCAGTACTTC.

This clonotype was observed a handful of times. This sequence joins TRBV5-1 and TRBJ2-2; D is perhaps TRBD1 or TRBD2 (6 bases each). V lost 5 bases to trimming and J lost 0 bases, with 8 bases between them. Germline V CDR1 and CDR2: SGHRS, YFSETQ. The CDR3 contains 14 residues. CDR3 sequence reads: CASREGANTGELFF. The DNA for the CDR3 is TGCGCCAGCAGGGAGGGGGCGAACACCGGGGAGCTGTTTTTT.

This clonotype has a handful of counts. The chain couples TRBV10-3 to TRBJ2-2; D uncertain. The CDR3 contains 12 residues. The germline gives CDR1 ENHRY, CDR2 SYGVKD. The ends were cut back, 10 bases at V and 4 bases at J, with 10 bases in the middle. The CDR3 is CATETVTGELFF. The CDR3 nucleotides are TGTGCCACCGAAACAGTCACCGGGGAGCTGTTTTTT.

The chain is built from TRBV20-1 and TRBJ1-3; unclear D gene. Germline V gene sequence: CDR1 DFQATT, CDR2 SNEGSKA (reference sequence). Trimming shortened V by 0 bases and J by 6 bases, and 12 bases separated the two germline ends. The CDR3 is made up of 14 amino acids. The CDR3 coding sequence is TGCAGTGCTAGAGATCTGGGCCAACTAAACACCATATATTTT. Residues: CSARDLGQLNTIYF.

This clonotype was picked up many times. The V gene is TRBV9, the J gene TRBJ2-5; 11 nucleotides agree with TRBD2. The CDR3 length is 16 residues. Trimming at V came to 2 bases and at J to 4 bases, leaving 7 bases not matched to a gene. In germline, CDR1 is SGDLS, CDR2 YYNGEE. The CDR3 nucleotides read TGTGCCAGCAGCGTGTTAGCGGGGGGGCCGGGAGAGACCCAGTACTTC. It codes for CASSVLAGGPGETQYF.

This clonotype was counted between two and nine times. The chain uses TRBV6-1 and TRBJ1-3; no clear D. The CDR3 is 12 amino acids. V was trimmed by 8 bases and J by 4 bases, leaving 9 bases between them. Per germline, CDR1 MNHNS and CDR2 SASEGT. The CDR3 coding sequence is TGTGCCAGCGAGACGGCGGGAAACACCATATATTTT. It translates to CASETAGNTIYF.

This clonotype was seen more than once but under ten times. J is TRBJ2-5 and V is TRBV12-3 or TRBV12-4, with TRBD2 matching 9 bases. Trimming took 1 base from V and 4 from J; bases not matched to a gene: 4. The CDR3 has 15 residues. CDR3 residues: CASSLERGARETQYF. CDR3 DNA: TGTGCCAGCAGTTTAGAGCGGGGGGCCCGAGAGACCCAGTACTTC.

The chain employs TRBV7-9 and TRBJ2-7; D uncertain. Germline V gene lookup returns CDR1 SEHNR and CDR2 FQNEAQ (reference sequence). This CDR3 spans 13 amino acids. Deletions cut 5 bases from V and 1 base from J, with 9 bases between. For the CDR3, the DNA is TGTGCCAGCAGCCATCGGGTATCCTACGAGCAGTACTTC. This encodes CASSHRVSYEQYF.

For this clonotype: The junction departs from the called germline gene at one end, perhaps through a read error. V is TRBV12-3 or TRBV12-4 and J is TRBJ1-5; 7 bases are a match to TRBD1. The CDR3 runs 15 residues. The CDR3 sequence is CASRPPGQNNQPQHF. As DNA, the CDR3 is TGTGCCAGCAGACCCCCGGGACAGAACAATCAACCCCAGCATTTT.

This clonotype was detected many times. This sequence joins TRBV29-1 and TRBJ2-7; D gene unclear. CDR1 is SQVTM, CDR2 ANQGSEA, per germline. The CDR3 extends over 13 amino acids. Trimming took 4 bases from V and 1 from J, leaving 11 bases between them. Written as DNA, the CDR3 is TGCAGCGTTGTGCAGATGCCTTCCTACGAGCAGTACTTC. Translating it yields CSVVQMPSYEQYF.

V gene TRBV29-1 combines with J gene TRBJ2-1, with 7 positions matching TRBD1. Germline assignment: CDR1 SQVTM and CDR2 ANQGSEA. This CDR3 has 15 residues. V gave up 4 bases and J gave up 4 bases; unmatched junction bases: 10. In nucleotides, the CDR3 is TGCAGCGTTGTGATTATCCAGGGACAGTACAATGAGCAGTTCTTC. Encoded protein: CSVVIIQGQYNEQFF.

The chain employs TRBV2 and TRBJ2-7; D is possibly TRBD1 (6 bases). Trimming stripped 1 base from V and 0 bases from J, with 7 bases between. Germline CDR1 is SNHLY and CDR2 is FYNNEI. This CDR3 is built from 14 residues. In DNA, the CDR3 is TGTGCCAGCAGTGAAGGGACAGACTCCTACGAGCAGTACTTC. This translates into CASSEGTDSYEQYF.

This chain links TRBV7-2 with TRBJ2-3; 9 bases map to TRBD2. Germline CDR1 is SGHTA and CDR2 is FQGNSA. The trim removed 4 bases at V and 0 bases at J, leaving 8 bases unmatched. CDR3 size: 17 residues. CDR3 nucleotide sequence: TGTGCCAGCAGCTCGCAGGGGACTAGCCCCAGCACAGATACGCAGTATTTT. Protein: CASSSQGTSPSTDTQYF.

This clonotype was counted ten times or more. V gene TRBV28 combines with J gene TRBJ2-7; D unresolved. V gave up 5 bases and J gave up 4 bases, with 3 bases separating them. Looked up from germline, CDR1 is MDHEN and CDR2 is SYDVKM. CDR3 length equals 10 residues. The CDR3 here is CASSPYEQYF. The CDR3, as DNA: TGTGCCAGCAGTCCGTACGAGCAGTACTTC.

This clonotype was recorded at least ten times. The chain links TRBV20-1 to TRBJ2-4, with D perhaps matching TRBD1 or TRBD2 (5 bases each). There are 13 residues in the CDR3. Trimming cost V 0 bases and J 4 bases, with 7 bases left between them. Germline CDR1 is DFQATT and CDR2 is SNEGSKA (reference sequence). The CDR3 loop is CSARDGGKNIQYF. Written as DNA, the CDR3 is TGCAGTGCTAGAGATGGGGGAAAAAACATTCAGTACTTC.

V gene TRBV28 combines with J gene TRBJ1-1; no firm D call. This CDR3 comprises 14 residues. CDR1 is MDHEN and CDR2 is SYDVKM in the germline V gene. V was pared by 3 bases and J by 3 bases, with 11 bases between. DNA of the CDR3: TGTGCCAGCAGTTTGGAGATCGGGGACACTGAAGCTTTCTTT. This gives the protein CASSLEIGDTEAFF.

In DNA, the CDR3 is TGTGCCATCAGTGACGGCAGATCTAACTATGGCTACACCTTC. It codes for CAISDGRSNYGYTF. The chain combines TRBV10-3 with TRBJ1-2; no firm D call. This CDR3 is built from 14 residues. The V gene lost 3 bases and the J gene lost 0 bases, with 8 bases spanning the gap. The germline CDR1 and CDR2 sequences are ENHRY and SYGVKD.

The genes are TRBV18 and TRBJ2-1, with D perhaps matching TRBD1 (5 bases). The germline V and J ends were trimmed by 1 base and 13 bases, with 17 bases remaining between them. The CDR3 contains 14 residues. Germline CDR1 is KGHSH and CDR2 is LQKENI. As DNA, the CDR3 is TGTGCCAGCTCACCACAGGGGATGCAAGAGACCCAGTTCTTC. Translating gives CASSPQGMQETQFF.